A single sample gave rise to the 13 T cell receptor beta chains below, sequenced in a study of blood T cell repertoires in COVID-19 (dated by TCRdb to the early 2020s). Library preparation used the immunoSEQ multiplex PCR assay. TCRdb holds this immuneACCESS table with in-frame rearrangements only. Some clones are missing; in checked studies, unresolved V genes explain under half, and the rest has no known cause. The table for this sample lists roughly 120,000 clones; 70% to 90% of them were counted only once. Clones ranked in the top ten supply around 4.8% of the sample. The sample was peripheral blood. These receptors were obtained from a human donor in a cohort sampled during active COVID-19.

This clone was observed a handful of times. The V and J genes are TRBV4-2 and TRBJ1-1; a possible D gene is TRBD1 (5 bases). Trimming took 0 bases from V and 6 from J, leaving 5 bases between them. The germline V gene encodes CDR1 LGHNA and CDR2 YNFKEQ. The CDR3 loop spans 12 amino acids. CDR3: CASSQEGAEAFF. CDR3 coding DNA: TGTGCCAGCAGCCAAGAAGGGGCTGAAGCTTTCTTT.

The chain uses TRBV15 and TRBJ1-1; 7 nucleotides match TRBD1. The CDR3 has 15 amino acids. CDR1 and CDR2 from the germline V gene are LNHNV and YYDKDF (reference sequence). V lost 1 base and J lost 7; bases outside the gene matches: 9. CDR3 protein: CATSRAIQGQGEAFF. The DNA of the CDR3 is TGTGCCACCAGCAGAGCAATACAGGGGCAGGGTGAAGCTTTCTTT.

This clone was detected once. The V call is TRBV18, the J call TRBJ1-3, with D tentatively TRBD1 (5 bases). Trimming removed 3 bases at V and 0 bases at J, with 9 bases between. Germline assignment: CDR1 KGHSH and CDR2 LQKENI. The CDR3 is 15 amino acids. The DNA for the CDR3 is TGTGCCAGCTCACCGACACAGGTCTCTGGAAACACCATATATTTT. Its protein product is CASSPTQVSGNTIYF.

This chain links TRBV2 with TRBJ2-4; no firm D call. With 8 bases removed from V and 0 bases from J, the gap between germline ends came to 5 bases. Germline assignment: CDR1 SNHLY and CDR2 FYNNEI. This CDR3 is 12 amino acids long. CDR3 sequence: CASGLAKNIQYF. The DNA of the CDR3 is TGTGCCAGCGGGCTAGCCAAAAACATTCAGTACTTC.

The genes are TRBV4-2 and TRBJ2-2; TRBD1 might be the D (6 bases). The germline V gene has CDR1 LGHNA and CDR2 YNFKEQ. Trimming cost V 0 bases and J 4 bases, with 12 bases left between them. The CDR3 is 16 residues long. CDR3 in DNA: TGTGCCAGCAGCCAAGAGGCCCAGGGGAGCACCGGGGAGCTGTTTTTT. It specifies CASSQEAQGSTGELFF.

The chain has TRBV28 and TRBJ2-7; TRBD2 aligns across 13 bases. The trim removed 6 bases at V and 4 bases at J, leaving 6 bases unmatched. There are 15 residues in the CDR3. The germline gives CDR1 MDHEN, CDR2 SYDVKM. The CDR3 nucleotides are TGTGCCAGCAGAATGACTAGCGGGAGGTCTTACGAGCAGTACTTC. Protein product: CASRMTSGRSYEQYF. Looking up the rest from reference TRBV28 and TRBJ2-7 gives the full variable domain: DVKVTQSSRYLVKRTGEKVFLECVQDMDHENMFWYRQDPGLGLRLIYFSYDVKMKEKGDIPEGYSVSREKKERFSLILESASTNQTSMYLCASRMTSGRSYEQYFGPGTRLTVT.

A single count supports this clone. The V and J genes are TRBV5-1 and TRBJ1-4; possibly TRBD1 for D (5 bases). This CDR3 is built from 17 residues. Trimming left V 3 bases short and J 0 bases short, with 15 bases between. The germline V gene has CDR1 SGHRS and CDR2 YFSETQ. The DNA of the CDR3 is TGCGCCAGCAGCTGGGGGGGAGTCTACGCAACTAATGAAAAACTGTTTTTT. It codes for CASSWGGVYATNEKLFF.

This chain uses TRBV5-5 with TRBJ1-5; perhaps TRBD1 as D (5 bases). The CDR3 runs to 13 residues. V lost 1 base and J 6 bases, leaving 8 bases between the germline ends. The V gene's germline CDR1 is SGHKS and CDR2 YYEKEE (reference sequence). The CDR3 DNA sequence: TGTGCCAGCAGCTTGCGCAGGGCTCAGCCCCAGCATTTT. It encodes CASSLRRAQPQHF.

In this sample, this clone turned up once. V is TRBV5-1 and J is TRBJ1-4, with TRBD1 matching 9 bases. CDR1 and CDR2 from the germline V gene are SGHRS and YFSETQ. Trimming took 4 bases from V and 8 from J; bases not matched to a gene: 15. This CDR3 contains 17 residues. In DNA, the CDR3 is TGCGCCAGCAGCCCCGGGACAGGGATCTCCGGAGTAGAAAAACTGTTTTTT. Amino acids: CASSPGTGISGVEKLFF.

The J gene is TRBJ1-2, the V gene TRBV6-2 or TRBV6-3, with TRBD1 as a possible D gene (6 bases). This CDR3 has 13 amino acids. Trimming left V 5 bases short and J 5 bases short, with 12 bases between. CDR1 and CDR2 from the germline V gene are MNHEY and SVGEGT. The CDR3 spells CASSPGTYYGYTF. The DNA of the CDR3 is TGTGCCAGCAGTCCCGGGACATATTATGGCTACACCTTC.

This clone was seen only once. The chain employs TRBV4-2 and TRBJ2-1; TRBD2 might be the D (5 bases). Germline assignment: CDR1 LGHNA and CDR2 YNFKEQ. V was trimmed by 0 bases and J by 4 bases, leaving 13 bases between them. The CDR3 loop spans 16 amino acids. This CDR3 is CASSQDPSRTYNEQFF. The CDR3 coding sequence is TGTGCCAGCAGCCAAGATCCTAGCAGAACGTACAATGAGCAGTTCTTC.

V usage is TRBV19 and J usage is TRBJ2-2; D gene ambiguous. The CDR3 runs 13 residues. Germline CDR1 is LNHDA and CDR2 is SQIVND (reference sequence). The V end was cut by 10 bases, the J end by 1 base, with 10 bases between. CDR3 in DNA: TGTGCCACCGACGACTTGAACACCGGGGAGCTGTTTTTT. This translates into CATDDLNTGELFF.

This clone was counted a few times. The rearrangement links TRBV28 to TRBJ2-5; 9 bases align to TRBD2. Germline lookup yields CDR1 MDHEN and CDR2 SYDVKM. The CDR3 covers 13 residues. The junction had 1 base not matched to a gene; V was cut back by 3 bases and J by 5 bases. CDR3 residues: CASSFAGGETQYF. The CDR3 DNA follows: TGTGCCAGCAGTTTTGCGGGAGGGGAGACCCAGTACTTC.